What follows is one T cell receptor beta chain and its context. V shed 6 bases, J shed 4 bases, and the junction held 9 bases outside the gene matches. The CDR3 length is 15 residues. The data are from a study of CD8 T cells in Susac syndrome. It was treatment-naive patients with stable or active relapsing-remitting disease who made up the multiple sclerosis controls. Negative isolation was used for CD8+ and CD4+ T cells and FACS enrichment for TEMRA cells. When the RNA was reverse transcribed, random hexamers were used with an input of about 0.45 to 1 ug. Amplification of TCR beta CDR3 across 54 Vbeta and 13 Jbeta was performed with immunoSEQ multiplex PCR. One entry per CDR3 protein results from TCRdb running MiXCR on the immunoSEQ multiplex PCR reads. The sample has fewer than 250,000 distinct CDR3 sequences, 80% to 95% seen once.

Source material: CD8+ T cells from PBMCs. The TCR sequence derives from a human donor with multiple sclerosis. V gene TRBV12-3 or TRBV12-4 combines with J gene TRBJ2-1; TRBD1 agrees at 7 bases. The CDR3 nucleotides are TGTGCCAGCAGCCAGGGGGACGGAGGTTACAATGAGCAGTTCTTC. Residues: CASSQGDGGYNEQFF.